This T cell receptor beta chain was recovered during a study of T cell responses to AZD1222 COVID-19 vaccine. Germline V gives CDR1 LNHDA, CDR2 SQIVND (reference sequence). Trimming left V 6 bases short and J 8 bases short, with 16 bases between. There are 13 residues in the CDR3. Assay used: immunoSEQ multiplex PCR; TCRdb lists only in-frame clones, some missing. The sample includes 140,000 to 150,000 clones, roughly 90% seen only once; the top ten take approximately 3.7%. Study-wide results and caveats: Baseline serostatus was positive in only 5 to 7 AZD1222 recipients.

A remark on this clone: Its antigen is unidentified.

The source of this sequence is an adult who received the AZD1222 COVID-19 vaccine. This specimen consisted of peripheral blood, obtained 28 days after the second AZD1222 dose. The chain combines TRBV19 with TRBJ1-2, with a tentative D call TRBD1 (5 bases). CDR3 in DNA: TGTGCCAGTAGAAGCGGCCGGGACGGAGGCTACACCTTC. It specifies CASRSGRDGGYTF.